Each of the 20 T cell receptor beta chains below was sequenced from the same sample in a study of CD8 T cells in ankylosing spondylitis. Overall study results and limits: What seemed typical of ankylosing spondylitis blood was a TCR beta motif built from several highly homologous variants.

TCRdb re-analysed the 5' RACE reads in MiXCR, keeping a single row per CDR3 protein. The sample records 700,000 to 850,000 distinct CDR3 sequences, about 12% being singletons. These TCRs are of unknown antigen specificity. Input material: blood, either unsorted or a sorted T cell fraction (not recorded which). These receptors were obtained from a male donor with ankylosing spondylitis.

This clonotype was counted ten times or more. V gene TRBV29-1 combines with J gene TRBJ2-5; a weak D match, TRBD1 (5 bases). Trimming shortened V by 7 bases and J by 5 bases, and 17 bases separated the two germline ends. This CDR3 has 13 residues. Germline V gives CDR1 SQVTM, CDR2 ANQGSEA. CDR3 sequence (DNA): TGCAGCGCGACCTCAAGGGGTCAGGAGACCCAGTACTTC. It yields the protein CSATSRGQETQYF.

This chain links TRBV11-2 with TRBJ2-7; D gene uncertain. The CDR3 runs 13 residues. Trimming removed 5 bases at V and 4 bases at J, with 12 bases between. Per germline, CDR1 SGHAT and CDR2 FQNNGV. The CDR3 nucleotides read TGTGCCAGCAGCCCAGTAAGGCGTTACGAGCAGTACTTC. Amino acid sequence: CASSPVRRYEQYF.

The chain has TRBV5-1 and TRBJ2-1; 8 bases map to TRBD2. After removal of 0 bases from V and 2 bases from J, the junction contained 4 bases not matched to a gene. Germline V gives CDR1 SGHRS, CDR2 YFSETQ. The CDR3 length is 16 residues. Here the CDR3 reads CASSLAVGRAYNEQFF. The CDR3, as DNA: TGCGCCAGCAGCTTGGCCGTCGGGAGGGCCTACAATGAGCAGTTCTTC.

This rearrangement joins TRBV6-5 to TRBJ1-6; D is possibly TRBD1 (5 bases). From germline, CDR1 is MNHEY and CDR2 SVGAGI. This CDR3 is 16 amino acids long. V gave up 0 bases and J gave up 10 bases, with 16 bases separating them. This chain's CDR3 is CASSYSIWGAGSPLHF. The CDR3 nucleotides read TGTGCCAGCAGTTACTCGATATGGGGCGCGGGATCACCCCTCCACTTT.

The V call is TRBV6-1, the J call TRBJ2-1; D is possibly TRBD1 (6 bases). In germline, CDR1 is MNHNS, CDR2 SASEGT. Trimming left V 6 bases short and J 6 bases short, with 15 bases between. The CDR3 is 14 amino acids. The CDR3 sequence is CASRSGQRVNEQFF. Here the CDR3 DNA reads TGTGCCAGCAGGTCGGGACAAAGGGTCAATGAGCAGTTCTTC.

The V and J genes are TRBV6-2 or TRBV6-3 and TRBJ2-1, with 15 bases aligning to TRBD2. J lost 4 bases, V lost 4 bases, and 5 bases had no gene match. CDR3 length: 17 residues. Germline V gives CDR1 MNHEY, CDR2 SVGEGT. CDR3: CASSSHGTSGRYNEQFF. CDR3 sequence (DNA): TGTGCCAGCAGTTCGCACGGGACTAGCGGGAGGTACAATGAGCAGTTCTTC.

This clonotype was seen a handful of times. The chain couples TRBV20-1 to TRBJ1-5; D is perhaps TRBD1 (5 bases). The CDR3 has 12 amino acids. The V and J ends lost 4 bases and 6 bases respectively, with 10 bases between them. Germline V CDR1 and CDR2: DFQATT, SNEGSKA (reference sequence). CDR3 loop: CSATGQGQPQHF. In DNA form, the CDR3 reads TGCAGTGCTACAGGGCAGGGTCAGCCCCAGCATTTT.

V gene TRBV30 combines with J gene TRBJ1-1; D perhaps matches TRBD1 (6 bases). The CDR3 consists of 12 residues. The germline V gene has CDR1 GTSNPN and CDR2 SVGIG (reference sequence). V lost 8 bases, J lost 5 bases, and 15 bases lay in between. The CDR3 reads CAGQGKRTEAFF. In nucleotides, the CDR3 is TGTGCCGGTCAGGGGAAGAGGACTGAAGCTTTCTTT. Full variable domain (missing parts from reference TRBV30 and TRBJ1-1): SQTIHQWPATLVQPVGSPLSLECTVEGTSNPNLYWYRQAAGRGLQLLFYSVGIGQISSEVPQNLSASRPQDRQFILSSKKLLLSDSGFYLCAGQGKRTEAFFGQGTRLTVV.

The chain carries TRBV15 and TRBJ2-3; D is ambiguous. Trimming cost V 4 bases and J 1 base, with 12 bases left between them. The CDR3 covers 15 residues. Germline V gene data show CDR1 as LNHNV and CDR2 as YYDKDF (reference sequence). The CDR3 spells CATSKTPIRTDTQYF. The CDR3 nucleotides are TGTGCCACCAGCAAAACTCCTATTCGCACAGATACGCAGTATTTT.

This clonotype occurred many times. This rearrangement joins TRBV5-1 to TRBJ2-1; a weak D match, TRBD2 (6 bases). Deletions cut 2 bases from V and 0 bases from J, with 15 bases between. Per the germline V gene, CDR1 is SGHRS and CDR2 is YFSETQ. This CDR3 is built from 17 residues. This CDR3 reads CASSLFFGGSSYNEQFF. CDR3 bases: TGCGCCAGCAGCTTATTCTTCGGGGGAAGCTCCTACAATGAGCAGTTCTTC.

This clonotype appeared a few times. The rearrangement links TRBV20-1 to TRBJ1-1; 9 bases agree with TRBD1. The CDR3 covers 15 residues. Germline V gene data show CDR1 as DFQATT and CDR2 as SNEGSKA (reference sequence). The J segment lost 5 bases and the V segment lost 6 bases, leaving 13 bases of the junction unmatched. The CDR3 DNA reads TGCAGTGCAAACTTACCGGGACAGGGACGAACTGAAGCTTTCTTT. As protein: CSANLPGQGRTEAFF.

This clonotype was counted between two and nine times. The V gene is TRBV4-2, the J gene TRBJ1-2; D not certain. V was pared by 5 bases and J by 2 bases, with 15 bases between. The CDR3 runs to 15 residues. CDR1 is LGHNA, CDR2 YNFKEQ, per germline. CDR3 sequence reads: CASSRDGGANYGYTF. The CDR3 nucleotides are TGTGCCAGCAGCAGAGACGGAGGAGCCAACTATGGCTACACCTTC.

The V call is TRBV7-3, the J call TRBJ2-2; unclear D gene. The CDR3 is 13 residues long. Germline CDR1 reads SGHTA; CDR2 reads FQGTGA. V gave up 6 bases and J gave up 2 bases, with 7 bases separating them. The CDR3 is CASRHPNTGELFF. CDR3 nucleotide sequence: TGTGCCAGCAGACACCCAAACACCGGGGAGCTGTTTTTT. Variable domain in full (rest from reference TRBV7-3 and TRBJ2-2): GAGVSQTPSNKVTEKGKYVELRCDPISGHTALYWYRQSLGQGPEFLIYFQGTGAADDSGLPNDRFFAVRPEGSVSTLKIQRTERGDSAVYLCASRHPNTGELFFGEGSRLTVL.

There are a few counts of this clonotype. This chain joins TRBV18 and TRBJ1-4; D is unresolved. In germline, CDR1 is KGHSH, CDR2 LQKENI. Between the trimmed V and J ends, which lost 3 bases and 0 bases, there was a span of 11 bases. The CDR3 runs 16 residues. CDR3 DNA: TGTGCCAGCTCACCCGGACGGGTCGCAACTAATGAAAAACTGTTTTTT. It codes for CASSPGRVATNEKLFF.

This clonotype has ten or more counts. This rearrangement joins TRBV5-1 to TRBJ2-3; possibly TRBD1 for D (6 bases). Trimming shortened V by 5 bases and J by 5 bases, and 15 bases separated the two germline ends. The CDR3 totals 14 residues. Germline V gene lookup returns CDR1 SGHRS and CDR2 YFSETQ. CDR3 in DNA: TGCGCCAGCAGTCCTACAGGGCCCTTAGATACGCAGTATTTT. Its translation: CASSPTGPLDTQYF.

The CDR3 reads CSVASLYRDTIYF. The CDR3 DNA sequence: TGCAGCGTTGCTTCGTTATATCGGGACACCATATATTTT. The chain employs TRBV29-1 and TRBJ1-3, with D uncertain. The germline V and J ends were trimmed by 4 bases and 8 bases, with 15 bases remaining between them. Germline loops: CDR1 SQVTM, CDR2 ANQGSEA. The CDR3 extends over 13 amino acids.

On this clonotype itself: The junction departs from the called germline gene at one end, perhaps through a read error. The genes are TRBV20-1 and TRBJ1-5, with TRBD1 matching over 8 bases. Germline V CDR1 and CDR2: DFQATT, SNEGSKA (reference sequence). This CDR3 region has 16 residues. The CDR3 loop reads CCAGGARDRTNQPQHF. The CDR3 nucleotides read TGCTGTGCGGGGGGGGCCCGGGACAGGACTAATCAGCCCCAGCATTTT.

This clonotype was found a few times. The rearrangement joins TRBV10-3 to TRBJ2-7; 10 bases align to TRBD1. The CDR3 has 14 amino acids. With V trimmed by 10 bases and J by 3 bases, 9 bases remained unmatched. The V gene's germline CDR1 is ENHRY and CDR2 SYGVKD. CDR3 DNA: TGTGCCACCTTAGCCGGGACAGGGGACTACGAGCAGTACTTC. Its translation: CATLAGTGDYEQYF.

This clonotype was seen ten or more times. The chain combines TRBV7-2 with TRBJ2-7; 7 nucleotides line up with TRBD1. The CDR3 runs 15 residues. CDR1 and CDR2 (germline): SGHTA, FQGNSA. Germline trimming cut 6 bases from V and 3 bases from J; bases unmatched to any gene: 11. The CDR3 spells CASRPQAGTDYEQYF. The DNA of the CDR3 is TGTGCCAGCAGGCCTCAGGCCGGGACAGACTACGAGCAGTACTTC.

The chain has TRBV20-1 and TRBJ2-1, with 7 bases matching TRBD1. Germline-derived CDR1 and CDR2 are DFQATT and SNEGSKA (reference sequence). The CDR3 contains 16 residues. With V trimmed by 1 base and J by 0 bases, 6 bases remained unmatched. CDR3 nucleotide sequence: TGCAGTGCTAGAGTCCCCGGACAGGACTCCTACAATGAGCAGTTCTTC. Its protein is CSARVPGQDSYNEQFF.